This TCR beta chain was identified in a study of shared clonotypes between healthy human individuals. Here immunoSEQ multiplex PCR was the method, and the copy in TCRdb shows in-frame clones only, minus some. This sample has 2,500,000 or so clones, with 93% found just once. The V gene's germline CDR1 is MNHNS and CDR2 SASEGT. The CDR3 loop spans 16 amino acids. The germline V and J ends were trimmed by 0 bases and 0 bases, with 6 bases remaining between them. Sequences were obtained from naive CD4+ T cells from PBMCs. Sample subset: CD45RA+ positively selected. The clonotype comes from a man aged 18-30 years in good health. Some clones in this sample may be carry-over from other donors' samples. The rearrangement links TRBV6-1 to TRBJ2-6, with D possibly matching TRBD2 (5 bases). CDR3 coding DNA: TGTGCCAGCAGTGAAGCGGCGGGCTCTGGGGCCAACGTCCTGACTTTC. This gives the protein CASSEAAGSGANVLTF.